This entry lists 22 T cell receptor beta chains sequenced from one sample in a study of PD-1 blockade in classical Hodgkin lymphoma. Using immunoSEQ multiplex PCR, the repertoire was profiled, and TCRdb retains in-frame clones only, with some absent. The repertoire holds fewer than 35,000 clones, with about 85% as singletons. Time point described: newly diagnosed, previously untreated cHL patient sample. Magnetic negative selection was used to purify CD4+ T cells from thawed PBMCs. Source material: CD4+ T cells from blood. The receptors stem from a human donor with classical Hodgkin lymphoma.

The chain is built from TRBV19 and TRBJ1-5, with D possibly being TRBD1 (5 bases). The CDR3 totals 14 residues. V lost 1 base and J 2 bases, leaving 6 bases between the germline ends. Germline CDR1 and CDR2: LNHDA and SQIVND (reference sequence). This chain's CDR3 is CASSIVGGNQPQHF. The DNA for the CDR3 is TGTGCCAGTAGTATAGTAGGGGGCAATCAGCCCCAGCATTTT.

The V call is TRBV29-1, the J call TRBJ2-7; 7 nucleotides line up with TRBD1. The V and J ends lost 0 bases and 0 bases, in that order; junction bases with no gene match: 8. Germline lookup yields CDR1 SQVTM and CDR2 ANQGSEA. CDR3 length: 16 amino acids. The CDR3 loop is CSVEDIGGLSSYEQYF. The CDR3 DNA reads as TGCAGCGTTGAAGATATAGGGGGCCTGAGCTCCTACGAGCAGTACTTC.

V gene TRBV5-1 combines with J gene TRBJ2-5; 10 bases are a match to TRBD1. The CDR3 consists of 13 residues. Germline CDR1 SGHRS, CDR2 YFSETQ. Trimming removed 3 bases from V and 4 bases from J; junction bases left unmatched: 0. CDR3 residues: CASSWTGGETQYF. The CDR3 DNA reads as TGCGCCAGCAGCTGGACAGGGGGAGAGACCCAGTACTTC.

The chain joins TRBV13 to TRBJ1-2; D not resolved. Germline CDR1 is PRHDT and CDR2 is FYEKMQ (reference sequence). V was pared by 5 bases and J by 0 bases, with 10 bases between. The CDR3 sequence is 14 residues long. The CDR3 DNA is TGTGCCAGCAGCACTTTGACACCTAACTATGGCTACACCTTC. Amino acids: CASSTLTPNYGYTF.

This clone was seen more than once but under ten times. The rearrangement links TRBV2 to TRBJ1-5; 8 bases align to TRBD1. Germline lookup yields CDR1 SNHLY and CDR2 FYNNEI. The V segment lost 7 bases and the J segment 2 bases; nucleotides outside the gene matches: 7. CDR3 length equals 15 residues. The CDR3 reads CASNGQGAGNQPQHF. Written as DNA, the CDR3 is TGTGCCAGCAACGGTCAGGGGGCCGGCAATCAGCCCCAGCATTTT.

This sequence joins TRBV2 and TRBJ1-2; D is undetermined. Germline V gene lookup returns CDR1 SNHLY and CDR2 FYNNEI. The length of the CDR3 is 12 residues. Trimming shortened V by 6 bases and J by 2 bases, and 7 bases separated the two germline ends. CDR3 in amino acids: CASSPVNYGYTF. The CDR3 DNA follows: TGTGCCAGCAGCCCAGTGAACTATGGCTACACCTTC.

The genes are TRBV5-1 and TRBJ1-1; the D gene is possibly TRBD1 (5 bases). Germline values: CDR1 SGHRS, CDR2 YFSETQ. The CDR3 covers 16 residues. The V gene lost 4 bases and the J gene lost 0 bases, with 16 bases spanning the gap. This CDR3 is CASSASLGHLNTEAFF. CDR3 in DNA: TGCGCCAGCAGCGCAAGCCTAGGACATTTGAACACTGAAGCTTTCTTT.

This chain uses TRBV28 with TRBJ1-5; 9 bases map to TRBD1. The germline CDR1 and CDR2 sequences are MDHEN and SYDVKM. Losses at the gene ends were 6 bases for V and 4 bases for J; bases not matched to a gene: 7. The CDR3 is 15 amino acids. The CDR3 reads CASSDRGTINQPQHF. The CDR3 bases are TGTGCCAGCAGCGACAGGGGGACGATTAATCAGCCCCAGCATTTT.

The rearrangement joins TRBV7-3 to TRBJ2-3, with D perhaps matching TRBD2 (5 bases). The CDR3 loop spans 15 amino acids. V lost 5 bases to trimming and J lost 5 bases, with 17 bases between them. Germline V gene lookup returns CDR1 SGHTA and CDR2 FQGTGA. The CDR3 coding sequence is TGTGCCAGCAGCCCCCAGAGCTTGGGAGTAGATACGCAGTATTTT. Amino acid sequence: CASSPQSLGVDTQYF.

V usage is TRBV6-5 and J usage is TRBJ2-1; D is undetermined. The CDR3 runs to 13 residues. The germline V and J ends were trimmed by 2 bases and 10 bases, with 12 bases remaining between them. Germline CDR1 and CDR2: MNHEY and SVGAGI. For the CDR3, the DNA is TGTGCCAGCAGTTACAGCCAGTTTGGGGAGCAGTTCTTC. Translation: CASSYSQFGEQFF.

V usage is TRBV5-1 and J usage is TRBJ1-1; D gene uncertain. CDR3 length equals 15 residues. The germline V gene encodes CDR1 SGHRS and CDR2 YFSETQ. Deletions cut 0 bases from V and 0 bases from J, with 9 bases between. The DNA for the CDR3 is TGCGCCAGCAGCTTGGGTTCAGCCATGAACACTGAAGCTTTCTTT. Its translation is CASSLGSAMNTEAFF.

V and J are TRBV29-1 and TRBJ1-2; a possible D gene is TRBD1 (6 bases). CDR3 size: 16 residues. Germline values: CDR1 SQVTM, CDR2 ANQGSEA. The V gene lost 4 bases and the J gene lost 5 bases, with 23 bases spanning the gap. CDR3 region: CSVAPRLQGAIYGYTF. The CDR3 DNA sequence: TGCAGCGTTGCCCCAAGGTTACAGGGCGCCATTTATGGCTACACCTTC.

This clone occurred a few times. The V and J genes are TRBV7-9 and TRBJ1-1, with D possibly TRBD1 on 5 matching bases. V shed 2 bases and J shed 6 bases, with 13 bases lying between them. This CDR3 comprises 14 residues. Germline V gives CDR1 SEHNR, CDR2 FQNEAQ (reference sequence). This chain's CDR3 is CASSLIAAGAEAFF. CDR3 DNA sequence: TGTGCCAGCAGCTTAATCGCTGCGGGGGCTGAAGCTTTCTTT.

The chain uses TRBV5-1 and TRBJ1-4; D is uncertain. The CDR3 sequence is 14 residues long. Germline CDR1 reads SGHRS; CDR2 reads YFSETQ. Trimming stripped 2 bases from V and 8 bases from J, with 13 bases between. The CDR3 region is CASSLIEEEEKLFF. DNA for the CDR3: TGCGCCAGCAGCTTAATTGAGGAGGAGGAAAAACTGTTTTTT.

The chain couples TRBV5-5 to TRBJ2-5; 8 nucleotides match TRBD1. This CDR3 comprises 15 residues. Trimming removed 7 bases from V and 1 base from J; junction bases left unmatched: 9. Germline V gene sequence: CDR1 SGHKS, CDR2 YYEKEE (reference sequence). CDR3 DNA: TGTGCCAGCCGCCGGGAGACAGGGGCCCAAGAGACCCAGTACTTC. Amino acid sequence: CASRRETGAQETQYF.

V usage is TRBV5-4 and J usage is TRBJ2-5; 13 bases are a match to TRBD2. Germline CDR1 reads SGHNT; CDR2 reads YYREEE (reference sequence). The ends lost 0 bases at V and 4 bases at J; junction bases unmatched: 3. This CDR3 spans 16 amino acids. This chain's CDR3 is CASSLGLAGGLETQYF. DNA for the CDR3: TGTGCCAGCAGCTTGGGACTAGCGGGAGGTTTAGAGACCCAGTACTTC.

This chain connects TRBV18 to TRBJ1-4; D is possibly TRBD1 (6 bases). Germline CDR1 is KGHSH and CDR2 is LQKENI. Trimming removed 5 bases from V and 0 bases from J, with 16 bases in between. This CDR3 region has 17 residues. DNA for the CDR3: TGTGCCAGCTCAGACAGGAGTGGAGGAACAACTAATGAAAAACTGTTTTTT. Protein: CASSDRSGGTTNEKLFF.

This chain connects TRBV7-8 to TRBJ2-3; no firm D call. CDR3 length equals 11 residues. The germline V gene encodes CDR1 SGHVS and CDR2 FQNEAQ. V was pared by 4 bases and J by 6 bases, with 5 bases between. CDR3 bases: TGTGCCAGCAGCTCTGTTGATACGCAGTATTTT. Residues: CASSSVDTQYF. The full variable domain, completed using reference TRBV7-8 and TRBJ2-3, is GAGVSQSPRYKVAKRGQDVALRCDPISGHVSLFWYQQALGQGPEFLTYFQNEAQLDKSGLPSDRFFAERPEGSVSTLKIQRTQQEDSAVYLCASSSVDTQYFGPGTRLTVL.

J is TRBJ2-4 and V is TRBV19; possible D gene TRBD2, 6 bases. The CDR3 extends over 17 amino acids. V lost 5 bases, J lost 0 bases, and 17 bases lay in between. Germline V gives CDR1 LNHDA, CDR2 SQIVND (reference sequence). CDR3: CASSRRVEGLAKNIQYF. The DNA for the CDR3 is TGTGCCAGTAGTCGCAGGGTTGAGGGACTAGCCAAAAACATTCAGTACTTC. The full variable domain, its missing parts supplied by reference TRBV19 and TRBJ2-4, is DGGITQSPKYLFRKEGQNVTLSCEQNLNHDAMYWYRQDPGQGLRLIYYSQIVNDFQKGDIAEGYSVSREKKESFPLTVTSAQKNPTAFYLCASSRRVEGLAKNIQYFGAGTRLSVL.

This sequence joins TRBV25-1 and TRBJ2-1; 12 nucleotides align to TRBD2. CDR3 size: 16 residues. Germline CDR1 and CDR2: MGHDK and SYGVNS. V was clipped by 4 bases and J by 4 bases; unmatched bases: 5. The CDR3 sequence: CASSAMTSGSYNEQFF. CDR3 nucleotide sequence: TGTGCCAGCAGTGCTATGACTAGCGGGAGTTACAATGAGCAGTTCTTC.

V gene TRBV7-9 combines with J gene TRBJ2-3; no clear D. Germline CDR1 SEHNR, CDR2 FQNEAQ (reference sequence). V lost 2 bases to trimming and J lost 2 bases, with 8 bases between them. There are 14 residues in the CDR3. The CDR3 protein is CASSLSKATDTQYF. CDR3 nucleotides: TGTGCCAGCAGCTTAAGCAAGGCCACAGATACGCAGTATTTT.

CDR3 in amino acids: CASSRLAGGENEQFF. CDR3 nucleotide sequence: TGTGCCAGCAGCCGTCTAGCGGGAGGGGAGAATGAGCAGTTCTTC. The chain combines TRBV7-8 with TRBJ2-1; 12 bases map to TRBD2. With V trimmed by 5 bases and J by 7 bases, 6 bases remained unmatched. Germline V gene lookup returns CDR1 SGHVS and CDR2 FQNEAQ. The CDR3 loop spans 15 amino acids.